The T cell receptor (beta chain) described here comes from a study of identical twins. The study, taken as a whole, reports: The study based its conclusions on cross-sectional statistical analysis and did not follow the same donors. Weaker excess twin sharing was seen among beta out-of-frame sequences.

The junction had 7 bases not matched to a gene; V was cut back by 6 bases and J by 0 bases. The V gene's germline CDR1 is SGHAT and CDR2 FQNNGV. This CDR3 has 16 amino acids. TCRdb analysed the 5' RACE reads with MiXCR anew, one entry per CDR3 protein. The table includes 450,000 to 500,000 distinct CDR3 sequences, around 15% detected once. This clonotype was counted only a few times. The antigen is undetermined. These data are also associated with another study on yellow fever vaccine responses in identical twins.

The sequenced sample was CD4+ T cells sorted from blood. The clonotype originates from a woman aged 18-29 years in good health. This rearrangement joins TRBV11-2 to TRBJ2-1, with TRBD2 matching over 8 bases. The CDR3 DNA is TGTGCCAGCAGGGTGTGGGGGACTAGCTCCTACAATGAGCAGTTCTTC. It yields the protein CASRVWGTSSYNEQFF.